The 4 T cell receptor beta chains in this list originate from one sample, sequenced in a study of beta chain features in type 1 diabetes. Of the isolated RNA, all was reverse transcribed, and so the sequenced material was expressed TCRB transcripts. Assay: immunoSEQ multiplex PCR; the TCRdb copy retains only in-frame clones and omits some. The sample contains tens of thousands of clones, under 65% of which appear only once. Source material: Tregs from blood. The source is a woman younger than 35 in good health.

This sequence joins TRBV25-1 and TRBJ1-4; TRBD1 agrees at 10 bases. CDR1 is MGHDK and CDR2 is SYGVNS in the germline V gene. This CDR3 is built from 16 residues. Unmatched junction bases numbered 2, after V lost 2 bases and J lost 2 bases. The CDR3 DNA follows: TGTGCCAGCAGTGAAGGGACAGGGGTTACTAATGAAAAACTGTTTTTT. The encoded protein is CASSEGTGVTNEKLFF. Full variable domain (outside the CDR3, taken from reference TRBV25-1 and TRBJ1-4): EADIYQTPRYLVIGTGKKITLECSQTMGHDKMYWYQQDPGMELHLIHYSYGVNSTEKGDLSSESTVSRIRTEHFPLTLESARPSHTSQYLCASSEGTGVTNEKLFFGSGTQLSVL.

The genes are TRBV14 and TRBJ2-5; D is uncertain. The germline CDR1 and CDR2 sequences are SGHDN and FVKESK. The CDR3 has 11 residues. Trimming cost V 8 bases and J 2 bases, with 6 bases left between them. CDR3 DNA: TGTGCCAGCGCGTCTCAAGAGACCCAGTACTTC. Translated, it gives CASASQETQYF.

V and J are TRBV6-5 and TRBJ2-4; D might be TRBD2 (5 bases). The CDR3 spans 13 residues. Trimming stripped 5 bases from V and 7 bases from J, with 12 bases between. Germline CDR1 is MNHEY and CDR2 is SVGAGI. CDR3 in DNA: TGTGCCAGCAGTGAAAGCGGCAGTAACATTCAGTACTTC. It is translated as CASSESGSNIQYF.

About this clone: Since no conserved phenylalanine or tryptophan closes the CDR3, a read error is the likely cause. V usage is TRBV27 and J usage is TRBJ1-4; D is uncertain. Per germline, CDR1 MNHEY and CDR2 SMNVEV (reference sequence). V was trimmed by 5 bases and J by 5 bases, leaving 9 bases between them. This CDR3 contains 13 residues. CDR3 protein: CASSRSWNEKLFS. In DNA, the CDR3 is TGTGCCAGCAGTCGTAGCTGGAATGAAAAACTGTTTTCT.